The TCR beta chain described here comes from a study of blood T cell repertoires in COVID-19. The wider study: Nucleic acid was either cDNA or gDNA, and it came from T cells, B-cell-depleted T cells, or PBMCs.

Original methodology: From reference gene primer amplification, estimates of nucleated cell counts were derived. TCRdb's table, derived via immunoSEQ multiplex PCR, lists solely in-frame clones and lacks some. The V and J calls and clone size are taken from that table; D and trimming were inferred from the DNA. Altogether a few hundred thousand clones are present, 86% being singletons, with the ten largest covering about 1.6%. V shed 2 bases and J 2 bases; nucleotides not matched to a gene: 4. Germline values: CDR1 MDHEN, CDR2 SYDVKM. The length of the CDR3 is 15 residues. This sequence joins TRBV28 and TRBJ2-5, with 8 bases identical to TRBD2. The sequence derives from a woman between 50 and 59 years old with acute or convalescent COVID-19. The specimen was peripheral blood. CDR3 loop: CASSLRGRTQETQYF. CDR3 DNA sequence: TGTGCCAGCAGTTTACGCGGGAGGACGCAAGAGACCCAGTACTTC.